This T cell receptor beta chain was sequenced during a study of cytomegalovirus exposure and HLA in healthy donors. On the study more broadly: The roughly 130 validation repertoires used the same platform as the roughly 670 first-cohort repertoires (as reported by a later analysis).

Comment on this clone: Antigen specificity is unknown.

General study findings and limits: Among TCR sequences, most were rare, though some public TCRs appeared in many donors. Subsequent analysis of the approximately 110 validation repertoires found a tendency for first-cohort TCR clusters to co-occur. Listed as cytomegalovirus-associated were 150 to 200 TCR beta chains.

Per the germline V gene, CDR1 is MDHEN and CDR2 is SYDVKM. The CDR3 loop spans 12 amino acids. V shed 4 bases and J 13 bases; nucleotides not matched to a gene: 6. Produced via immunoSEQ multiplex PCR; TCRdb's table is partial and in-frame only. This sample has 65,000 or so clones, with approximately 94% found just once. Sequencing used PBMCs. The clonotype originates from a man aged 18 to 30 in good health and CMV-seropositive. The V gene is TRBV28, the J gene TRBJ1-4, with 7 bases matching TRBD1. CDR3 coding DNA: TGTGCCAGCAGTTCATCCGGGACAGCACTGTTTTTT. This codes for CASSSSGTALFF. The full variable domain, completed using reference TRBV28 and TRBJ1-4, is DVKVTQSSRYLVKRTGEKVFLECVQDMDHENMFWYRQDPGLGLRLIYFSYDVKMKEKGDIPEGYSVSREKKERFSLILESASTNQTSMYLCASSSSGTALFFGSGTQLSVL.